The T cell receptor (beta chain) described here comes from a study of cytomegalovirus exposure and HLA in healthy donors (dated by TCRdb to 2016 to 2017). Notes on the research overall: An earlier analysis of roughly 570 of the donors reported approximately 280 Gb of sequence data and some 110 million unique TCR beta sequences obtained from about 200 million T cells. The study aimed to test whether cataloging public T cell receptors could reveal signatures of past pathogen exposure. Roughly 300 gigabases of sequencing data and 70 million to 100 million unique TCR sequences were included in an early release covering around 600 HLA-typed donors. Typing coverage varied by locus: about 629-630 donors for A, B, C, DRB1 and DQB1; more than 500 for DQA1; about 590 for DPA1; more than 450 for DPB1. Among the roughly 390 genotyped donors, more than 70% belonged to the genetic ancestry cluster associated with self-reported Caucasian donors. The T cell repertoires of 550 to 850 subjects were profiled by immunosequencing and related to cytomegalovirus serostatus. To predict cytomegalovirus infection status, the study combined high-throughput TCR immunosequencing, statistical association of individual TCRs with disease status, and machine learning. A later analysis re-analyzed previously published TCR beta repertoires from approximately 700 donors and added high-resolution HLA genotyping to study TCR occurrence patterns. An earlier analysis of about 620 of the donors applied high-throughput TCR beta sequencing to assess whether each TCR beta V gene segment acted as functional or pseudogenic. HLA typing covered class I and class II loci at four-digit resolution. Besides the first cohort of under 700 subjects, a separate validation cohort made up of 95 to 150 different subjects was used. Every discovery cohort repertoire had been produced on one sequencing platform. Alongside the repertoire data, information on donor age, sex, ethnicity and CMV serostatus was compiled. Because of strong linkage in the cohort, five DR-DQ haplotypes were treated as single units for association and clustering. Across approximately 420 genotyped donors of the cohort, an average of roughly 230,000 unique TCR beta nucleotide sequences per donor were sequenced, and approximately 17% of those sequences were non-productive. Rather than drawing on any new phenotypic data, the later analysis identified candidate immune exposures from TCR beta sequences and the way those sequences occurred across donors. In a later genetic analysis, genome-wide SNP genotypes for about three fifths of the roughly 670 donors were used, and that subset was treated as a discovery cohort.

The cohort consisted of 600 to 750 healthy bone marrow donors. At the time of sampling, all cohort members were nominally healthy, though unrecorded immune exposures were likely present. The donor tested CMV seronegative and was one of the 352 seronegative cohort members. Every donor gave a peripheral blood sample, and the peripheral blood mononuclear cells from that sample were used for TCR beta sequencing. The Qiagen DNeasy Blood Extraction Kit was used to extract genomic DNA from the blood cell samples. Library preparation used the immunoSEQ multiplex PCR assay. The multiplex PCR relied on a mix of 60 forward primers for TCR Vbeta segments and 13 reverse primers for TCR Jbeta segments. A multiplex PCR assay on genomic DNA amplified the CDR3 region of rearranged TCR beta genes. On the Illumina HiSeq System, the amplified TCR beta libraries were sequenced as 87-base-pair reads. The authors' pipeline ran thus. In a later analysis, around 80 million unique TCR beta chains were counted across the approximately 640 repertoires, and around 11 million of these chains were shared by at least two donors. A nearest-neighbor algorithm error-corrected the raw reads and collapsed the reads into unique sequences, merging closely related sequences to remove PCR and sequencing errors. Alignment of CDR3 sequences to IMGT reference sequences was used to assign V, D and J gene segments. Each retained sequence needed at least a six-nucleotide match to both a V gene segment and a J gene segment. A rearrangement counted as productive if the CDR3 had no stop codons and remained in frame with V and J, and every other rearrangement counted as non-productive. CDR3 was defined according to IMGT convention as the region running from the second conserved V-encoded cysteine to the conserved J-encoded phenylalanine. The earlier analysis of about 560 of the donors excluded any sequence lacking an unambiguous match to a single V gene segment. In an earlier analysis of a few hundred of the donors, V segments were called functional above 56.7% productive rearrangements and were called segregating when the between-donor standard deviation exceeded 5%. A statistical classification framework was developed to diagnose cytomegalovirus status using the catalog of TCR beta chain sequences. In a later analysis, TCR nucleotide sequences were compared against IMGT/GENE-DB human TR gene sequences so that V and J genes could be assigned. A later analysis assigned CDR3 sequences and most-parsimonious VDJ recombination scenarios with the TCRdist pipeline. In a later analysis, each TCR beta chain was defined by its CDR3 amino acid sequence together with its V-gene family, and reads lacking a unique V-gene family were excluded. To address suspected cross-contamination and a sequencing artifact, a later analysis removed 550 to 750 highly shared, low-generation-probability nucleotide sequences. For each public chain, a later analysis derived a clonal expansion index from normalized ranks of inferred template counts within each repertoire. In a later analysis, generation probabilities were computed with a VDJ recombination model fitted to out-of-frame rearrangements, and the resulting probabilities were checked against IGoR. In a later analysis, TCR-TCR, TCR-HLA and TCR-CMV co-occurrence was scored with hypergeometric tests, and a repertoire-size bias correction was applied to TCR pairs. To estimate false discovery rates, a later analysis permuted the HLA or CMV assignments 20 times. In a later analysis, co-occurring TCRs were grouped with DBSCAN, and TCRdist sequence similarity was added when clustering was performed within HLA-allele-positive subsets. Co-occurrence clustering excluded repertoires with fewer than 30,000 or more than 120,000 public chains, plus five with anomalous nucleotide sharing. TCRdb re-hosts the immuneACCESS table, in-frame sequences only. Its copies lack some clones; in the studies checked, an unresolved V gene accounts for under half of them, and the cause for the rest is not known. V and J calls and clone size are as listed in that table; D and trimming were resolved from the DNA. The sample profile shows over 65,000 clones; more than 70% of them were found once. The ten largest clones add up to about 2.2% of the sample.

Overall results and qualifications from the work: Because counts were too low, 15 to 20 rarely observed V segments, including chromosome 9 orphons, were excluded from the earlier analysis of around 590 of the donors. A total of 150 to 200 TCR beta chains were listed by the study as associated with cytomegalovirus. Roughly uniform sequencing depth across donors was assumed in presence/absence analyses, although this assumption may not hold. Assigning TCR associations to individual alleles was difficult when HLA alleles, especially DR and DQ, strongly co-occurred. Three of the identified cytomegalovirus-associated TCR beta chains were confirmed in vitro to be specific for cytomegalovirus antigens. In an earlier analysis of 587 of the donors, most TCR beta V segments appeared in productive rearrangements about 87% or about 30% of the time, broadly matching IMGT annotations. A group of highly shared sequence variants was considered likely to be a technical artifact of the sequencing pipeline. A later genetic analysis reported fewer N-insertions in productive TCRs among donors in an Asian-associated ancestry cluster than the roughly 700-donor mean. Immune exposure information for the cohort was limited to CMV serostatus. Most CMV-associated TCR beta chains appeared to be HLA-restricted in a later analysis, and the HLA associations seemed to be driven largely by CMV exposure. Most TCR sequences were seen in very few donors, while some public TCRs were found in many individuals. A later analysis reported that several top co-occurrence clusters appeared linked to parvovirus B19, influenza, CMV and Epstein-Barr virus. A later genetic analysis associated a missense DCLRE1C variant with V-gene and J-gene trimming of TCR beta chains, and an independent cohort replicated the association. A further reported finding was that TCR beta sequences accurately predicted the HLA-A and HLA-B alleles for most subjects in the first cohort. Correlated functional status among segregating V segments might reflect linkage disequilibrium, but an unknown experimental factor could not be ruled out. HLA typing was unavailable for some donors at each locus, so association tests used only the typed subset. According to the authors, the approach could potentially be generalized to other disease states and immunological phenotypes. The 87-base-pair reads could not distinguish some IMGT-functional V segments, including TRBV6-2 and TRBV6-3, so those segments were excluded. A later analysis found that TCR association rates varied across HLA loci, with DRB1 alleles showing the most associated TCRs and HLA-C alleles the fewest. The cohort was sequenced for TCR beta chains only, and without alpha or paired-chain data the features that could be detected were limited. Cytomegalovirus status was reported to be diagnosed by the classifier with high specificity and sensitivity in both the original and validation cohorts. Compared with equally common non-associated chains, HLA-associated TCR beta chains in a later analysis were more clonally expanded and had lower generation probabilities. Specific HLA alleles were associated with 15,000 to 20,000 TCR beta sequences at a false discovery rate of 0.05 in a later analysis.

The CDR3 runs 15 residues from the cysteine to the phenylalanine. The read is trimmed to its CDR3 DNA, 45 bases read in frame from base 1. Per the germline V gene, SGHRS is the CDR1 and YFSETQ is the CDR2. V is trimmed back by 4 bases and J by 0 bases, and the junction contains 7 bases that no gene match accounts for. On this clone itself: This receptor's antigen is unknown. No base quality values were provided; no much bigger clone lies one nucleotide off.

The source is a man aged 35-49 years in good health and CMV-seronegative. Input material: PBMCs. The chain is encoded by TRBV5-1 joined to TRBJ2-7, and 7 bases in between align with TRBD1. The nucleotides read TGCGCCAGCAGCCCCTCAGGGGGAAGCTCCTACGAGCAGTACTTC. Its amino acids are CASSPSGGSSYEQYF.